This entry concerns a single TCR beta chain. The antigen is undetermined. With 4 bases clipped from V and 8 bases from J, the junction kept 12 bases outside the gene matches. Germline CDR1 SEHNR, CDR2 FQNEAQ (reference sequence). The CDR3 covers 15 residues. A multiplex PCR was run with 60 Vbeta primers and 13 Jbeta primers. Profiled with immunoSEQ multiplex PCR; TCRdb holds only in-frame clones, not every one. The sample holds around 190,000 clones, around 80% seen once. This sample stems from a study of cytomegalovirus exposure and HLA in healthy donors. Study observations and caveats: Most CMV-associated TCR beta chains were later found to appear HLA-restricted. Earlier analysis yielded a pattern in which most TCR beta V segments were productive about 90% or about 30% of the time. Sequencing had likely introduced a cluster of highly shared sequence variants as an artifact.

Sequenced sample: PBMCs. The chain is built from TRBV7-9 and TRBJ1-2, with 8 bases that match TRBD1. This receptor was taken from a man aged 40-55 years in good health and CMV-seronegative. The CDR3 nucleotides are TGTGCCAGCAGCTCAATAGTCCGGACAGGGATAGGCTACACCTTC. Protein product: CASSSIVRTGIGYTF.